These 2 T cell receptor beta chains came from one sample sequenced in a study of blood T cell repertoires in COVID-19. TCRdb keeps only in-frame clones here, not all; method: immunoSEQ multiplex PCR. The sample lists 400,000 or so clones; around 90% were seen once. The sample taken for sequencing was PBMCs or T cells enriched from blood (not recorded which). These receptors were collected from a woman between 40 and 55 years old with acute COVID-19.

This chain links TRBV3-1 (or the pseudogene TRBV3-2) with TRBJ1-6, with TRBD1 matching over 10 bases. The junction had 7 bases not matched to a gene; V was cut back by 6 bases and J by 8 bases. Germline values: CDR1 LGHDT, CDR2 YNNKEL (reference sequence). This CDR3 comprises 15 residues. The CDR3 nucleotides read TGTGCCAGCAGTCCCCGAGGGACAGGGGATTCACCCCTCCACTTT. It is translated as CASSPRGTGDSPLHF.

The chain combines TRBV29-1 with TRBJ1-1, with D possibly matching TRBD1 (5 bases). V gave up 2 bases and J gave up 10 bases, with 8 bases separating them. CDR1 and CDR2 (germline): SQVTM, ANQGSEA. The CDR3 has 10 residues. CDR3 protein: CSVEWGLAFF. CDR3 DNA sequence: TGCAGCGTTGAATGGGGACTAGCTTTCTTT. The full variable domain, its missing parts supplied by reference TRBV29-1 and TRBJ1-1, is SAVISQKPSRDICQRGTSLTIQCQVDSQVTMMFWYRQQPGQSLTLIATANQGSEATYESGFVIDKFPISRPNLTFSTLTVSNMSPEDSSIYLCSVEWGLAFFGQGTRLTVV.